Listed below are T cell receptor beta chains from one sample, sequenced in a study of OX40 agonist ivuxolimab in advanced cancers. Sequencing was performed with immunoSEQ multiplex PCR; in TCRdb, only in-frame clones are kept and a portion is missing. The repertoire holds about 96,000 clones, with about 80% as singletons. This specimen consisted of CD4+ or CD8+ T cells sorted from blood, obtained in a trial of the OX40 agonist ivuxolimab. The receptors were gathered from an adult with an advanced solid tumor such as melanoma, head and neck, liver or kidney cancer. The CDR3 runs from the conserved cysteine through the conserved F or W. Each record gives: J gene, clone size, V gene, D gene, CDR3 protein, CDR3 DNA. D genes are given only for firm matches. Clone size is shown for a subset of rows, as once, few, many or a class of expanded clone.

J gene: TRBJ1-1; clone size: -; V gene: TRBV4-1; D gene: TRBD1; CDR3 protein: CASSQPSQGVGTAFF; CDR3 DNA: TGCGCCAGCAGCCAACCCTCCCAGGGGGTTGGTACAGCTTTCTTT
J gene: TRBJ2-7; clone size: -; V gene: TRBV6-5; D gene: TRBD1; CDR3 protein: CASSYAGTAYEQYF; CDR3 DNA: TGTGCCAGCAGTTACGCCGGGACAGCCTACGAGCAGTACTTC
J gene: TRBJ2-1; clone size: -; V gene: TRBV19; D gene: -; CDR3 protein: CASSIWGGLDNEQFF; CDR3 DNA: TGTGCCAGTAGTATCTGGGGTGGCTTGGACAATGAGCAGTTCTTC
J gene: TRBJ2-7; clone size: once; V gene: TRBV14; D gene: -; CDR3 protein: CASSQRDEQYF; CDR3 DNA: TGTGCCAGCAGCCAAAGGGACGAGCAGTACTTC
J gene: TRBJ1-4; clone size: -; V gene: TRBV7-8; D gene: -; CDR3 protein: CASSLGEYEKLFF; CDR3 DNA: TGTGCCAGCAGCCTCGGGGAATATGAAAAACTGTTTTTT
J gene: TRBJ2-1; clone size: once; V gene: TRBV9; D gene: TRBD2; CDR3 protein: CASSFRTSGENYNEQFF; CDR3 DNA: TGTGCCAGCAGTTTTCGGACTAGCGGGGAGAACTACAATGAGCAGTTCTTC
J gene: TRBJ2-7; clone size: -; V gene: TRBV5-6; D gene: -; CDR3 protein: CASSEGVGTSVSYEQYF; CDR3 DNA: TGTGCCAGCAGCGAGGGGGTCGGGACGTCCGTCTCCTACGAGCAGTACTTC
J gene: TRBJ1-1; clone size: -; V gene: TRBV15; D gene: -; CDR3 protein: CATSTRTLNTEAFF; CDR3 DNA: TGTGCCACCAGCACCCGCACGTTGAACACTGAAGCTTTCTTT
J gene: TRBJ1-1; clone size: -; V gene: TRBV6-4; D gene: -; CDR3 protein: CASSDLGLGRGGPEAFF; CDR3 DNA: TGTGCCAGCAGTGACTTAGGTTTAGGACGCGGTGGACCTGAAGCTTTCTTT
J gene: TRBJ1-1; clone size: once; V gene: TRBV1; D gene: -; CDR3 protein: CTSSPGPGDTEAFF; CDR3 DNA: TGCACCAGCAGCCCTGGCCCTGGGGACACTGAAGCTTTCTTT
J gene: TRBJ2-2; clone size: -; V gene: TRBV5-4; D gene: -; CDR3 protein: CASSLAGERELFF; CDR3 DNA: TGTGCCAGCAGCTTGGCAGGGGAGCGGGAGCTGTTTTTT
J gene: TRBJ1-5; clone size: -; V gene: TRBV19; D gene: -; CDR3 protein: CASSQMGGSNQPQHF; CDR3 DNA: TGTGCCAGTAGCCAAATGGGGGGCTCCAATCAGCCCCAGCATTTT
J gene: TRBJ2-7; clone size: -; V gene: TRBV4-2; D gene: TRBD2; CDR3 protein: CASSPPEASGLEQYF; CDR3 DNA: TGTGCCAGCAGCCCACCCGAAGCTAGCGGTCTGGAGCAGTACTTC
J gene: TRBJ2-3; clone size: -; V gene: TRBV7-2; D gene: TRBD1; CDR3 protein: CASSDLGQGGDTQYF; CDR3 DNA: TGTGCCAGCAGCGACCTAGGACAGGGGGGAGATACGCAGTATTTT
J gene: TRBJ2-2; clone size: -; V gene: TRBV5-6; D gene: -; CDR3 protein: CASSPRAGELFF; CDR3 DNA: TGTGCCAGCAGCCCCCGGGCCGGGGAGCTGTTTTTT
J gene: TRBJ2-7; clone size: -; V gene: TRBV4-3; D gene: TRBD2; CDR3 protein: CASSLTLAGESYEQYF; CDR3 DNA: TGCGCCAGCAGCCTAACCCTAGCGGGGGAGTCCTACGAGCAGTACTTC
J gene: TRBJ2-3; clone size: -; V gene: TRBV7-9; D gene: -; CDR3 protein: CASSLRGSTDTQYF; CDR3 DNA: TGTGCCAGCAGCTTACGCGGCAGCACAGATACGCAGTATTTT
J gene: TRBJ1-4; clone size: few; V gene: TRBV5-1; D gene: TRBD1; CDR3 protein: CASSFGTGTNEKLFF; CDR3 DNA: TGCGCCAGCAGCTTCGGGACAGGGACAAATGAAAAACTGTTTTTT
J gene: TRBJ2-4; clone size: -; V gene: TRBV29-1; D gene: -; CDR3 protein: CSATEGGLGNIQYF; CDR3 DNA: TGCAGCGCCACGGAGGGGGGCCTAGGAAACATTCAGTACTTC
J gene: TRBJ2-7; clone size: -; V gene: TRBV19; D gene: TRBD1; CDR3 protein: CASSIPGTGPYEQYF; CDR3 DNA: TGTGCCAGTAGTATCCCCGGGACAGGACCCTACGAGCAGTACTTC